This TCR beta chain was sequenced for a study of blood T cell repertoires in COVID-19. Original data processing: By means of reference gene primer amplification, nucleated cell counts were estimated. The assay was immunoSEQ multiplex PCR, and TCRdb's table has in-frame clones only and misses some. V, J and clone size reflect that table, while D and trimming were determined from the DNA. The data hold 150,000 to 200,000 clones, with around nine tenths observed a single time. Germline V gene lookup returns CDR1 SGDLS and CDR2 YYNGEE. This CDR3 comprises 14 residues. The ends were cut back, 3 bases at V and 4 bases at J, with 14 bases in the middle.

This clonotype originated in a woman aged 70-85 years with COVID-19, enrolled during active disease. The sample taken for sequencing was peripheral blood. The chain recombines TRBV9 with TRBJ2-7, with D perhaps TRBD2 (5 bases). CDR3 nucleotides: TGTGCCAGCAGCGGGGAGCGTGGGCGATACGAGCAGTACTTC. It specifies CASSGERGRYEQYF.